These 27 T cell receptor beta chains share one sample of origin, sequenced in a study of cytomegalovirus exposure and HLA in healthy donors. PCR used 60 Vbeta primers and 13 Jbeta primers. TCRdb keeps only in-frame clones here, not all; method: immunoSEQ multiplex PCR. Seen here are 100,000 to 130,000 clones, over 75% observed once, and the top ten hold more than 2%. The sample comprised PBMCs. The receptors originated from a man aged 25-40 years in good health and CMV-seronegative.

The chain combines TRBV10-3 with TRBJ2-7; 9 bases agree with TRBD2. The CDR3 totals 14 residues. Germline CDR1 ENHRY, CDR2 SYGVKD. The J segment lost 5 bases and the V segment lost 6 bases, leaving 8 bases of the junction unmatched. The CDR3 region is CAIRPGLADHEQYF. In DNA, the CDR3 is TGTGCCATCAGACCGGGACTAGCTGACCACGAGCAGTACTTC.

V usage is TRBV11-2 and J usage is TRBJ2-5, with 9 positions matching TRBD2. After removal of 1 base from V and 4 bases from J, the junction contained 4 bases not matched to a gene. Germline-derived CDR1 and CDR2 are SGHAT and FQNNGV. This CDR3 is 15 amino acids long. The CDR3 DNA is TGTGCCAGCAGCTTAGGCGGGGGGGGGCTAGAGACCCAGTACTTC. Translation: CASSLGGGGLETQYF.

The chain employs TRBV2 and TRBJ1-1; D gene uncertain. The CDR3 loop spans 14 amino acids. The germline V and J ends were trimmed by 4 bases and 3 bases, with 12 bases remaining between them. Germline V gene sequence: CDR1 SNHLY, CDR2 FYNNEI. CDR3 residues: CASSVFLADTEAFF. The CDR3 bases are TGTGCCAGCAGTGTATTCCTTGCAGACACTGAAGCTTTCTTT.

This clone was counted once. The J gene is TRBJ2-5, the V gene TRBV28, with TRBD2 matching 9 bases. This CDR3 contains 14 residues. Germline V gene sequence: CDR1 MDHEN, CDR2 SYDVKM. Trimming cost V 6 bases and J 1 base; bases outside gene matches: 3. CDR3 protein: CASSRTSAQETQYF. The CDR3, as DNA: TGTGCCAGCAGCCGGACTAGCGCCCAAGAGACCCAGTACTTC.

The chain carries TRBV12-5 and TRBJ2-3, with TRBD2 identical over 11 bases. V was pared by 6 bases and J by 3 bases, with 8 bases of the junction left unmatched. CDR3 length: 16 residues. The V gene's germline CDR1 is LGHNT and CDR2 FRNRAP. The chain's CDR3 is CASGPQTSGSTDTQYF. CDR3 bases: TGTGCTAGTGGCCCACAAACTAGCGGGAGTACAGATACGCAGTATTTT.

This sequence joins TRBV29-1 and TRBJ2-2; 8 bases map to TRBD1. Germline V CDR1 and CDR2: SQVTM, ANQGSEA. The CDR3 has 14 amino acids. V was pared by 7 bases and J by 1 base, with 5 bases of the junction left unmatched. In DNA, the CDR3 is TGCAGCGCGAGAGGACAGGGGAACACCGGGGAGCTGTTTTTT. It is translated as CSARGQGNTGELFF.

V gene TRBV29-1 combines with J gene TRBJ1-1, with TRBD1 as a possible D gene (5 bases). The CDR3 runs 13 residues. Per the germline V gene, CDR1 is SQVTM and CDR2 is ANQGSEA. Trimming removed 6 bases at V and 4 bases at J, with 15 bases between. CDR3 DNA: TGCAGCGTCGAGGATACGGGGGGCACTGAAGCTTTCTTT. Protein product: CSVEDTGGTEAFF.

By share, this clone counts as medium-sized. The gene calls are TRBV4-2 and TRBJ1-6; TRBD1 aligns across 7 bases. CDR1 LGHNA and CDR2 YNFKEQ come from the germline V gene. The J segment lost 14 bases and the V segment lost 4 bases, leaving 11 bases of the junction unmatched. CDR3 size: 14 residues. CDR3 in DNA: TGTGCCAGCAGCCCAGACAGGGAATTTTTGGCCCTCCACTTT. Encoded protein: CASSPDREFLALHF.

V usage is TRBV7-9 and J usage is TRBJ1-4; D is unresolved. The CDR3 totals 15 residues. Per germline, CDR1 SEHNR and CDR2 FQNEAQ (reference sequence). V was pared by 4 bases and J by 4 bases, with 13 bases between. CDR3 coding DNA: TGTGCCAGCAGCTCAAATGTCGGGGTTAATGAAAAACTGTTTTTT. Its translation is CASSSNVGVNEKLFF. Filled out from reference TRBV7-9 and TRBJ1-4, the complete variable domain reads DTGVSQNPRHKITKRGQNVTFRCDPISEHNRLYWYRQTLGQGPEFLTYFQNEAQLEKSRLLSDRFSAERPKGSFSTLEIQRTEQGDSAMYLCASSSNVGVNEKLFFGSGTQLSVL.

V gene TRBV5-4 combines with J gene TRBJ1-6, with a possible D match to TRBD1 (5 bases). Germline V gives CDR1 SGHNT, CDR2 YYREEE (reference sequence). The CDR3 consists of 16 residues. Trimming took off 4 bases at V and 5 bases at J, with 16 bases between the two ends. CDR3 loop: CASSAGEGPDNSPLHF. The CDR3 nucleotides read TGTGCCAGCAGCGCGGGAGAGGGACCCGATAATTCACCCCTCCACTTT.

The chain recombines TRBV7-3 with TRBJ2-5, with D possibly matching TRBD1 (6 bases). Trimming removed 5 bases at V and 2 bases at J, with 9 bases between. The CDR3 covers 13 residues. CDR1 is SGHTA, CDR2 FQGTGA, per germline. The CDR3: CASSPGQQETQYF. The CDR3 DNA reads TGTGCCAGCAGCCCAGGACAGCAAGAGACCCAGTACTTC.

This sequence joins TRBV20-1 and TRBJ2-1; D gene ambiguous. The V end lost 4 bases, the J end lost 12 bases, and 10 bases lay between the germline ends. Germline CDR1 is DFQATT and CDR2 is SNEGSKA (reference sequence). CDR3 size: 10 residues. In nucleotides, the CDR3 is TGCAGTGCTAATGACTTTGGGCAGTTCTTC. It codes for CSANDFGQFF.

The chain recombines TRBV6-5 with TRBJ1-2; 10 positions match TRBD1. The CDR3 covers 15 residues. The trim removed 4 bases at V and 4 bases at J, leaving 6 bases unmatched. From germline, CDR1 is MNHEY and CDR2 SVGAGI. The CDR3 sequence is CASSSPGTGVYGYTF. CDR3 nucleotides: TGTGCCAGCAGTTCCCCCGGGACAGGGGTCTATGGCTACACCTTC.

The chain has TRBV7-8 and TRBJ1-2, with 9 positions matching TRBD1. The V gene end was trimmed by 5 bases and the J gene end by 6 bases; junction bases not matched to a gene: 4. Germline CDR1 reads SGHVS; CDR2 reads FQNEAQ. The CDR3 extends over 13 amino acids. The CDR3 bases are TGTGCCAGCAGCACACAGGGGGCCGATGGCTACACCTTC. This gives the protein CASSTQGADGYTF.

This clone has just one count. The chain carries TRBV28 and TRBJ2-2; perhaps TRBD2 as D (6 bases). CDR1 and CDR2 from the germline V gene are MDHEN and SYDVKM. V lost 10 bases to trimming and J lost 5 bases, with 23 bases between them. CDR3 length equals 16 residues. The CDR3 region is CATLGGANSHTGELFF. CDR3 coding DNA: TGTGCCACCTTGGGGGGAGCGAACAGCCATACCGGGGAGCTGTTTTTT.

This clone appeared a single time. The V and J genes are TRBV18 and TRBJ2-7, with D hard to call. Germline V gene data show CDR1 as KGHSH and CDR2 as LQKENI. V lost 3 bases and J 4 bases, leaving 10 bases between the germline ends. The CDR3 is 13 residues long. The CDR3 DNA reads TGTGCCAGCTCACCGCCAGACGGGTACGAGCAGTACTTC. Its translation is CASSPPDGYEQYF.

The chain employs TRBV19 and TRBJ1-1, with 7 bases lining up with TRBD1. Germline V CDR1 and CDR2: LNHDA, SQIVND (reference sequence). The ends lost 4 bases at V and 3 bases at J; junction bases unmatched: 2. The length of the CDR3 is 13 residues. CDR3 region: CASSTDRDTEAFF. DNA for the CDR3: TGTGCCAGTAGTACTGACAGGGACACTGAAGCTTTCTTT.

The chain couples TRBV11-2 to TRBJ2-1; 7 bases match TRBD2. This CDR3 spans 19 amino acids. Germline CDR1 SGHAT, CDR2 FQNNGV. V was clipped by 0 bases and J by 2 bases; unmatched bases: 13. The CDR3 spells CASSLDSPLAGLTYNEQFF. The CDR3 DNA reads TGTGCCAGCAGCTTAGACTCGCCCTTAGCGGGCCTTACCTACAATGAGCAGTTCTTC.

The J gene is TRBJ2-3, the V gene TRBV7-9; D gene unclear. This CDR3 contains 13 residues. The germline gives CDR1 SEHNR, CDR2 FQNEAQ (reference sequence). V gave up 6 bases and J gave up 1 base, with 8 bases separating them. The CDR3, as DNA: TGTGCCAGCAGTCCCGCGGGCACAGATACGCAGTATTTT. It translates to CASSPAGTDTQYF.

The count of this clone is one. J is TRBJ1-2 and V is TRBV27, with D hard to call. The CDR3 loop spans 10 amino acids. Trimming removed 8 bases at V and 8 bases at J, with 9 bases between. Germline V gene lookup returns CDR1 MNHEY and CDR2 SMNVEV (reference sequence). DNA of the CDR3: TGTGCCAGCCCCCCCGGGGGCTACACCTTC. Its protein product is CASPPGGYTF.

This chain joins TRBV5-1 and TRBJ1-1; TRBD1 matches at 8 bases. J gave up 3 bases and V 5 bases, and 3 bases lay outside the gene matches. The CDR3 runs to 13 residues. The germline CDR1 and CDR2 sequences are SGHRS and YFSETQ. CDR3 DNA: TGCGCCAGCAGGCCACAGGGGGACACTGAAGCTTTCTTT. As protein: CASRPQGDTEAFF.

This chain links TRBV18 with TRBJ1-1; the match to TRBD1 covers 12 bases. The trim removed 1 base at V and 5 bases at J, leaving 5 bases unmatched. Germline V gene data show CDR1 as KGHSH and CDR2 as LQKENI. The CDR3 runs 16 residues. CDR3 sequence reads: CASSPRGTGGGTEAFF. For the CDR3, the DNA is TGTGCCAGCTCACCACGTGGGACAGGGGGCGGAACTGAAGCTTTCTTT.

The rearrangement joins TRBV5-8 to TRBJ1-1; D remains ambiguous. Germline V lookup: CDR1 SGHTS, CDR2 YDEGEE. CDR3 size: 13 residues. Trimming removed 2 bases at V and 3 bases at J, with 8 bases between. The CDR3 loop is CASSFTPDTEAFF. The CDR3 coding sequence is TGTGCCAGCAGCTTTACCCCAGACACTGAAGCTTTCTTT. Together with reference TRBV5-8 and TRBJ1-1, the CDR3 gives the full variable domain: EAGVTQSPTHLIKTRGQQATLRCSPISGHTSVYWYQQALGLGLQFLLWYDEGEERNRGNFPPRFSGRQFPNYSSELNVNALELEDSALYLCASSFTPDTEAFFGQGTRLTVV.

This clone showed up just a few times. The chain combines TRBV25-1 with TRBJ2-1; 10 positions agree with TRBD2. The CDR3 spans 14 residues. CDR1 and CDR2 from the germline V gene are MGHDK and SYGVNS. V lost 11 bases, J lost 7 bases, and 11 bases stayed unmatched. This chain's CDR3 is CASGVAGGKNEQFF. DNA for the CDR3: TGTGCCTCCGGGGTAGCGGGAGGAAAAAATGAGCAGTTCTTC.

The chain combines TRBV6-4 with TRBJ2-7; TRBD1 matches 11 bases. The CDR3 has 17 amino acids. The germline V gene has CDR1 MRHNA and CDR2 SNTAGT. V trimming: 7 bases; J trimming: 5 bases; junction bases outside the gene matches: 16. The CDR3 sequence: CASTISGQGARGDEQYF. The CDR3, as DNA: TGTGCCAGCACAATTTCAGGACAGGGGGCGAGGGGAGACGAGCAGTACTTC.

This rearrangement joins TRBV9 to TRBJ2-5; TRBD1 matches at 9 bases. The CDR3 has 14 amino acids. CDR1 and CDR2 from the germline V gene are SGDLS and YYNGEE. Trimming removed 2 bases from V and 3 bases from J; junction bases left unmatched: 2. The CDR3 sequence is CASSVGTGKETQYF. CDR3 nucleotides: TGTGCCAGCAGCGTGGGGACAGGGAAAGAGACCCAGTACTTC.

The chain combines TRBV4-1 with TRBJ2-7; D is unresolved. Looked up from germline, CDR1 is MGHRA and CDR2 is YSYEKL. There are 11 residues in the CDR3. The ends were cut back, 1 base at V and 5 bases at J, with 3 bases in the middle. CDR3 sequence: CASSQADEQYF. The CDR3 DNA reads TGCGCCAGCAGCCAAGCTGACGAGCAGTACTTC.